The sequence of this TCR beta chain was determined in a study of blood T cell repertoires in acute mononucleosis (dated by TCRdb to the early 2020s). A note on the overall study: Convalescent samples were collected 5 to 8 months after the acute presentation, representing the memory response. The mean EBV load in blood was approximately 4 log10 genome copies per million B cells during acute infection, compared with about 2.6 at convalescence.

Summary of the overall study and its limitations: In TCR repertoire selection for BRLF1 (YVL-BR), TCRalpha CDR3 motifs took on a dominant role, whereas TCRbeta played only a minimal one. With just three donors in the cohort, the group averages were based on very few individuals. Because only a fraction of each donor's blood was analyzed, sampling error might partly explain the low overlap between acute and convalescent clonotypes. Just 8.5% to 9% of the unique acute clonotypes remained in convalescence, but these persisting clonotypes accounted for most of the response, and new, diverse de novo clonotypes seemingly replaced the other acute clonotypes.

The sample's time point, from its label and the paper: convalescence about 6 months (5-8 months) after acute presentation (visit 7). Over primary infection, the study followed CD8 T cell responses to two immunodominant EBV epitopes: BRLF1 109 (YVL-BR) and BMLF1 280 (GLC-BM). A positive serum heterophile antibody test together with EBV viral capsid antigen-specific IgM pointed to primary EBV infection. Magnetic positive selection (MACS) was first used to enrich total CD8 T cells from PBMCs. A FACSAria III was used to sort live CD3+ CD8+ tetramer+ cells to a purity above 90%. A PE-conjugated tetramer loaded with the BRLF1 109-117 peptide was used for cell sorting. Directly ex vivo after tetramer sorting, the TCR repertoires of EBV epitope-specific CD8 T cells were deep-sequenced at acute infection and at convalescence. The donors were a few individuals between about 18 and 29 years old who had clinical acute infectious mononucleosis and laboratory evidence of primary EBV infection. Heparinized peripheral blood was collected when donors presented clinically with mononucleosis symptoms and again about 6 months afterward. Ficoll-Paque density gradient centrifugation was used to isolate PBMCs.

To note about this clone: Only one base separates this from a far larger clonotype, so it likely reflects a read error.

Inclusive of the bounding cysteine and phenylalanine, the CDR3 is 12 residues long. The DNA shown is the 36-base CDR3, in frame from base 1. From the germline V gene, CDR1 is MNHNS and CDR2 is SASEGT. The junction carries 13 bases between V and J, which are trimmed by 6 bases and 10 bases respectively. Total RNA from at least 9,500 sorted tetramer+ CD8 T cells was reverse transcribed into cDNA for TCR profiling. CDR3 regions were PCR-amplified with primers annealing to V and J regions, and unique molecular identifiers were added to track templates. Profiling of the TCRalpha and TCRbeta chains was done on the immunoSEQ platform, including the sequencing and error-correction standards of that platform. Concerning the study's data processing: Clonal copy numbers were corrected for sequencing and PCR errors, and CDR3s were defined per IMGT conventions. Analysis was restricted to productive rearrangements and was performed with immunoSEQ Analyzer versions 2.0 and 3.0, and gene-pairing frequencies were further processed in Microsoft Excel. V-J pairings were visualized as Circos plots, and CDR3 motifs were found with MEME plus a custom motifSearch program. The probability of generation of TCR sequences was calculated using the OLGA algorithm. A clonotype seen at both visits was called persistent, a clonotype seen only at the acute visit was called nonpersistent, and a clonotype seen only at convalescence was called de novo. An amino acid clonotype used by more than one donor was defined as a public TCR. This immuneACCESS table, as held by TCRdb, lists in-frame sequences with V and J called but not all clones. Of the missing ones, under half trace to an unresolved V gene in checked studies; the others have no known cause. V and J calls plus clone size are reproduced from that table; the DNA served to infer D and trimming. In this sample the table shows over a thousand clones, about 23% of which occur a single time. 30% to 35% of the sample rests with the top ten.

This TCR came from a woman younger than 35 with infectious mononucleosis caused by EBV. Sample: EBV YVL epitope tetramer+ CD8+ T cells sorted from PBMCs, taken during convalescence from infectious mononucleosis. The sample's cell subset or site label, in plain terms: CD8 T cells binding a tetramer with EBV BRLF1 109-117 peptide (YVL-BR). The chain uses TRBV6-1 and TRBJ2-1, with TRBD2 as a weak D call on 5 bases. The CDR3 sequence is CASRGLRVEQFF. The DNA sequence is TGTGCCAGCAGGGGGTTGAGGGTAGAGCAGTTCTTC.